Listed here are 27 T cell receptor beta chains from one sample, sequenced in a study of T cells in women clearing cervical HPV infection (dated by TCRdb to 2016 to 2019). Library preparation employed the immunoSEQ multiplex PCR assay. TCRdb mirrors the immuneACCESS table, restricted to in-frame sequences. Some clones are absent from its copies; in checked studies, under half trace to an unresolved V gene, and the reason for the others is unknown. The table for this sample lists some 30,000 clones. About 7.8% of the sample is in the top ten clones. The specimen sequenced was blood buffy coat. These receptors originate from a woman aged 18-70 years with a cervical HPV16 infection that either progressed to CIN3+ or cleared (not recorded which).

With regard to this clone: The CDR3 is cut off 3 residues early in the read; its end comes from the germline J gene. The J gene is TRBJ2-3, the V gene TRBV6-2 or TRBV6-3, with 12 positions matching TRBD2. V was clipped by 5 bases and J by 0 bases; unmatched bases: 3. The CDR3 contains 16 residues. The V gene's germline CDR1 is MNHEY and CDR2 SVGEGT. The chain's CDR3 is CASSPGLAGSTDTQYF. The CDR3 DNA, read in part, is TGTGCCAGCAGTCCGGGACTAGCGGGTAGCACAGATACG.

Of note for this clone: Compared with germline, one end of the junction differs, possibly owing to a read error. Read sequence stops 3 residues before the CDR3 end, and the germline J gene provides the missing end. Other DNA sequences in the sample encode the same CDR3. The V and J genes are TRBV5-1 and TRBJ1-3; TRBD1 matches at 9 bases. Germline V lookup: CDR1 SGHRS, CDR2 YFSETQ. This CDR3 spans 14 amino acids. CDR3 in amino acids: CASSQGTGRNTIYF. Incomplete CDR3 DNA: TGCGCCAGCAGCCAAGGGACAGGGAGGAACACG.

Of note for this clone: The read falls 3 residues short of the CDR3 end, and the missing part is taken from the germline J gene. V gene TRBV7-6 combines with J gene TRBJ2-3; D is possibly TRBD1 (7 bases). V lost 1 base, J lost 4 bases, and 12 bases lay in between. This CDR3 is built from 15 residues. Germline CDR1 reads SGHVS; CDR2 reads FNYEAQ. The sequenced part of the CDR3 DNA is TGTGCCAGCAGCTTAGGAGGAGGGGGCTCAGATACG. It is translated as CASSLGGGGSDT. The whole CDR3 protein is CASSLGGGGSDTQYF.

Comment on this clone: Read coverage stops 3 residues before the CDR3 terminus; the germline J gene supplies the remainder. The genes are TRBV5-5 and TRBJ1-5; a possible D gene is TRBD1 (5 bases). The CDR3 sequence is 14 residues long. CDR1 is SGHKS, CDR2 YYEKEE, per germline (reference sequence). Trimming stripped 4 bases from V and 7 bases from J, with 15 bases between. CDR3 DNA (partial): TGTGCCAGCAGCCCTTCCCAGGGCCACCAGCCC. It encodes CASSPSQGHQP. The full CDR3 protein is CASSPSQGHQPQHF.

As for this clone: The read terminates 3 residues ahead of where the CDR3 ends, so the germline J gene completes it. V usage is TRBV30 and J usage is TRBJ2-2, with 10 bases identical to TRBD1. V gave up 1 base and J gave up 1 base; unmatched junction bases: 9. The CDR3 contains 18 residues. Germline CDR1 GTSNPN, CDR2 SVGIG (reference sequence). Partial CDR3 DNA: TGTGCCTGGAGTGACGGGGACAGGGGACTAGGGAACACCGGGGAG. Protein: CAWSDGDRGLGNTGE. From start to end, the CDR3 is CAWSDGDRGLGNTGELFF.

As concerns this clone: The CDR3 is cut off 3 residues early in the read; its end comes from the germline J gene. The chain combines TRBV12-5 with TRBJ1-3, with D perhaps TRBD1 (5 bases). CDR1 and CDR2 from the germline V gene are LGHNT and FRNRAP. V dropped 2 bases and J dropped 8 bases, with 7 bases sitting between them. The CDR3 consists of 12 residues. Partial CDR3 DNA: TGTGCTAGTGGTTTGTGGGGGGACACC. Translated, it gives CASGLWGDT. The entire CDR3 protein is CASGLWGDTIYF.

Comment on this clone: The read ends 3 residues early relative to the CDR3; the germline J gene fills the gap. This chain uses TRBV14 with TRBJ1-5; a possible D gene is TRBD1 (6 bases). Trimming stripped 6 bases from V and 6 bases from J, with 12 bases between. This CDR3 is built from 13 residues. Germline CDR1 and CDR2: SGHDN and FVKESK. The part of the CDR3 DNA that was read is TGTGCCAGCAGTTACAGGGCTGGTCAGCCC. Translating it yields CASSYRAGQP. The CDR3 reads in full as CASSYRAGQPQHF.

About this clone itself: The read gets to within 3 residues of the CDR3 end, and the germline J gene fills in the rest. The chain couples TRBV11-2 to TRBJ2-7; 9 nucleotides align to TRBD2. The germline V gene encodes CDR1 SGHAT and CDR2 FQNNGV. Trimming took 1 base from V and 4 from J; bases not matched to a gene: 5. This CDR3 has 15 amino acids. CDR3 DNA (partial): TGTGCCAGCAGCTTAGTTAGCGGGAGTTTATACGAG. Its translation: CASSLVSGSLYE. The full CDR3 reads CASSLVSGSLYEQYF.

Note on this clone: The read gets to within 3 residues of the CDR3 end, and the germline J gene fills in the rest. The J gene is TRBJ2-5, the V gene TRBV6-1; the match to TRBD2 covers 7 bases. CDR3 length: 15 residues. V shed 1 base and J 5 bases; nucleotides not matched to a gene: 7. Germline CDR1 is MNHNS and CDR2 is SASEGT. Partial CDR3 DNA: TGTGCCAGCAGTGAAGAGGGGAGGGGTTGGGAGACC. Translation gives CASSEEGRGWET. The CDR3 in full is CASSEEGRGWETQYF.

For this clone: The DNA ends 3 residues before the CDR3 does, and the rest of the CDR3 is filled in from the germline J gene. The chain uses TRBV20-1 and TRBJ2-1, with 9 bases that match TRBD2. V trimming: 3 bases; J trimming: 4 bases; junction bases outside the gene matches: 10. The CDR3 runs to 16 residues. The germline gives CDR1 DFQATT, CDR2 SNEGSKA (reference sequence). The sequenced part of the CDR3 DNA is TGCAGTGCTAGCTGGGCGGGGGGGATTGAGTACAATGAG. It codes for CSASWAGGIEYNE. The CDR3 in its entirety is CSASWAGGIEYNEQFF.

With respect to this clone: With the read ending 3 residues before the CDR3 end, the germline J gene is used to fill in that end. The chain carries TRBV6-2 or TRBV6-3 and TRBJ2-1; TRBD2 aligns across 7 bases. This CDR3 has 16 residues. The germline CDR1 and CDR2 sequences are MNHEY and SVGEGT. Germline trimming cut 3 bases from V and 0 bases from J; bases unmatched to any gene: 5. The CDR3 bases that were read are TGTGCCAGCAGTTATTCGCGGGGGAGCTCCTACAATGAG. Translating gives CASSYSRGSSYNE. The entire CDR3 reads CASSYSRGSSYNEQFF.

For this clone: The CDR3 end falls 3 residues outside the read, so it is completed with the germline J gene. This sequence joins TRBV2 and TRBJ2-4; possible D gene TRBD2, 5 bases. This CDR3 has 12 amino acids. Germline loops: CDR1 SNHLY, CDR2 FYNNEI. Deletions cut 8 bases from V and 8 bases from J, with 13 bases between. The part of the CDR3 DNA that was read is TGTGCCAGCGGACTGGACGGGGACATT. It is translated as CASGLDGDI. The full-length CDR3 reads as CASGLDGDIQYF.

As regards this clone: The read comes to an end 3 residues before the CDR3 does, leaving the germline J gene to fill in the end. This rearrangement joins TRBV20-1 to TRBJ2-2, with 8 bases aligning to TRBD1. Germline CDR1 DFQATT, CDR2 SNEGSKA (reference sequence). The CDR3 totals 12 residues. The V segment lost 4 bases and the J segment 8 bases; nucleotides outside the gene matches: 3. The CDR3 spells CSATGGEGELFF. CDR3 DNA, as far as it was read: TGCAGTGCTACAGGGGGCGAGGGGGAG.

A remark on this clone: The CDR3 extends 3 residues past the end of the read, so its final part is completed from the germline J gene. The chain joins TRBV20-1 to TRBJ1-2; 9 positions match TRBD1. This CDR3 is 12 amino acids long. CDR1 and CDR2 (germline): DFQATT, SNEGSKA (reference sequence). The CDR3 is CSARDREGGYTF. The part of the CDR3 DNA that was read is TGCAGTGCTCGGGACAGGGAAGGCGGC.

Comments on this clone: The read stops 3 residues short of the end of the CDR3; the missing end is completed from the germline J gene. This rearrangement joins TRBV6-8 to TRBJ1-3; TRBD1 matches at 9 bases. Germline V CDR1 and CDR2: MNHGY, SAAAGT. J lost 8 bases, V lost 6 bases, and 14 bases had no gene match. CDR3 length: 16 residues. The CDR3 region is CASSLGGPGQGYTIYF. The DNA read from the CDR3 is TGTGCCAGCAGCCTCGGGGGTCCGGGACAGGGATACACC.

About this clone: From the germline J gene comes the end of the CDR3, since the read stops 3 residues before it. The V call is TRBV6-1, the J call TRBJ2-7; the D is unclear. From germline, CDR1 is MNHNS and CDR2 SASEGT. With 3 bases removed from V and 1 base from J, the gap between germline ends came to 7 bases. The CDR3 has 13 residues. This chain's CDR3 is CASSEGASYEQYF. CDR3 DNA (partial): TGTGCCAGCAGTGAGGGCGCATCCTACGAG.

A word on this clone: The observed sequence ends 3 residues before the CDR3 terminus, with the missing tail filled in from the germline J gene. V and J are TRBV5-6 and TRBJ1-1, with D possibly being TRBD1 (5 bases). CDR1 SGHDT and CDR2 YYEEEE come from the germline V gene. The CDR3 is 12 residues long. Trimming left V 5 bases short and J 7 bases short, with 12 bases between. The CDR3 loop reads CASRRGSYEAFF. The CDR3 bases that were read are TGTGCCAGCAGGCGGGGCAGCTATGAA.

Notes on this clone: The read halts 3 residues ahead of the CDR3 end, with the missing end drawn from the germline J gene. The V and J genes are TRBV5-4 and TRBJ2-3; TRBD2 matches at 7 bases. J gave up 6 bases and V 2 bases, and 3 bases lay outside the gene matches. Germline V gene sequence: CDR1 SGHNT, CDR2 YYREEE (reference sequence). The CDR3 runs to 13 residues. CDR3 in amino acids: CASSLRGEDTQYF. The part of the CDR3 DNA that was read is TGTGCCAGCAGCTTACGGGGGGAGGATACG.

This CDR3 is CASSWTSGATYEQYF. The sequenced part of the CDR3 DNA is TGTGCCAGCAGCTGGACTAGCGGAGCCACCTACGAG. The chain combines TRBV5-5 with TRBJ2-7; 10 bases agree with TRBD2. Coverage ceases 3 residues before the CDR3 finishes, and the germline J gene fills in the end. This CDR3 region has 15 residues. Looked up from germline, CDR1 is SGHKS and CDR2 is YYEKEE (reference sequence). J was trimmed by 2 bases and V by 3 bases; bases with no gene match: 5.

In regard to this clone: The CDR3 extends 3 residues past the end of the read, so its final part is completed from the germline J gene. V gene TRBV7-9 combines with J gene TRBJ1-1, with a possible D match to TRBD1 (5 bases). Germline CDR1 and CDR2: SEHNR and FQNEAQ (reference sequence). The CDR3 sequence is 15 residues long. Deletions cut 3 bases from V and 3 bases from J, with 14 bases between. Partial CDR3 DNA: TGTGCCAGCAGCTTCGGGGGACGGGGGGACACTGAA. Its protein is CASSFGGRGDTE. Given in full, the CDR3 is CASSFGGRGDTEAFF.

Comments on this clone: Sequencing ends 3 residues short of the CDR3 end; the germline J gene provides the rest. This chain joins TRBV20-1 and TRBJ2-7; TRBD1 is a possible D gene (5 bases). The germline V gene has CDR1 DFQATT and CDR2 SNEGSKA (reference sequence). Trimming removed 7 bases from V and 6 bases from J, with 13 bases in between. This CDR3 spans 11 amino acids. CDR3 bases read: TGCAGTGTTCCCCAGGGCCGCGAG. Protein product: CSVPQGRE. The whole CDR3 region reads CSVPQGREQYF.

With regard to this clone: The read terminates 3 residues ahead of where the CDR3 ends, so the germline J gene completes it. The V gene is TRBV7-9, the J gene TRBJ2-4; D remains unclear. Germline V gene lookup returns CDR1 SEHNR and CDR2 FQNEAQ (reference sequence). This CDR3 comprises 11 residues. The CDR3 reads CASSLSGGQYF. CDR3 bases read: TGTGCCAGCAGCCTTAGTGGTGGT.

With regard to this clone: The read ends 3 residues before the CDR3 terminus; that terminus is restored from the germline J gene. The rearrangement links TRBV5-1 to TRBJ1-1, with TRBD1 as a possible D gene (6 bases). This CDR3 is built from 18 residues. Per germline, CDR1 SGHRS and CDR2 YFSETQ. V lost 2 bases and J 1 base, leaving 21 bases between the germline ends. The DNA read from the CDR3 is TGCGCCAGCAGCTTTGTACCTCGGACAGCCTCAGAGAACACTGAA. Amino acids: CASSFVPRTASENTE. The CDR3 reads in full as CASSFVPRTASENTEAFF.

On this clone itself: The read ends 3 residues shy of where the CDR3 ends; the end is completed using the germline J gene. The V call is TRBV20-1, the J call TRBJ2-7; TRBD1 matches at 7 bases. The CDR3 has 13 amino acids. The J segment lost 0 bases and the V segment lost 6 bases, leaving 5 bases of the junction unmatched. In germline, CDR1 is DFQATT, CDR2 SNEGSKA (reference sequence). Partial CDR3 DNA: TGCAGTGCCCCCCGGGACAGCTCCTACGAG. This gives the protein CSAPRDSSYE. In full, the CDR3 is CSAPRDSSYEQYF.

Regarding this clone: The CDR3 goes on 3 residues after the read ends, and that part is filled in from the germline J gene. The rearrangement uses TRBV7-9 and TRBJ1-3; D is uncertain. CDR1 and CDR2 (germline): SEHNR, FQNEAQ (reference sequence). V gave up 5 bases and J gave up 0 bases, with 11 bases separating them. CDR3 length: 15 amino acids. The CDR3 DNA, read in part, is TGTGCCAGCAGCCTTCGACGGGTCTCTGGAAACACC. It is translated as CASSLRRVSGNT. The complete CDR3 protein is CASSLRRVSGNTIYF. Combining the CDR3 with reference TRBV7-9 and TRBJ1-3 gives the whole variable domain DTGVSQNPRHKITKRGQNVTFRCDPISEHNRLYWYRQTLGQGPEFLTYFQNEAQLEKSRLLSDRFSAERPKGSFSTLEIQRTEQGDSAMYLCASSLRRVSGNTIYFGEGSWLTVV.

About this clone: The read ends 3 residues before the CDR3 terminus; that terminus is restored from the germline J gene. This rearrangement joins TRBV19 to TRBJ1-6; 10 positions agree with TRBD1. Unmatched junction bases numbered 13, after V lost 6 bases and J lost 8 bases. The CDR3 has 17 amino acids. Germline-derived CDR1 and CDR2 are LNHDA and SQIVND (reference sequence). Incomplete CDR3 DNA: TGTGCCAGTAGGCCGGGACAGGGGAGGCACTGGGATTCACCC. It encodes CASRPGQGRHWDSP. The entire CDR3 protein reads CASRPGQGRHWDSPLHF.

Note on this clone: Read coverage stops 3 residues before the CDR3 terminus; the germline J gene supplies the remainder. The rearrangement uses TRBV7-8 and TRBJ1-1; D possibly corresponds to TRBD1 (5 bases). CDR1 is SGHVS and CDR2 is FQNEAQ in the germline V gene. Trimming took 1 base from V and 1 from J, leaving 10 bases between them. The CDR3 extends over 15 amino acids. The sequenced CDR3 bases are TGTGCCAGCAGCTTAGGGGGGGATGCGAACACTGAA. Translated: CASSLGGDANTE. The CDR3 in full is CASSLGGDANTEAFF.